Each of the 14 T cell receptor beta chains below was sequenced from the same sample in a study of blood T cell repertoires in COVID-19. Repertoires were generated with immunoSEQ multiplex PCR, while TCRdb's copy carries only in-frame clones and drops some. Of a few hundred thousand clones in the sample, around 84% are singletons; the top ten hold approximately 4%. Source material: PBMCs or T cells enriched from blood (not recorded which). The receptors derive from a man younger than 45 with acute COVID-19.

The V gene is TRBV18, the J gene TRBJ2-2; weak D call: TRBD2 (5 bases). V lost 8 bases to trimming and J lost 7 bases, with 11 bases between them. CDR3 length: 12 residues. The germline CDR1 and CDR2 sequences are KGHSH and LQKENI. The CDR3 DNA reads TGTGCCAGCGGGAGTTACGGCGGGGAGCTGTTTTTT. Its protein product is CASGSYGGELFF. The full variable domain, its missing parts supplied by reference TRBV18 and TRBJ2-2, is NAGVMQNPRHLVRRRGQEARLRCSPMKGHSHVYWYRQLPEEGLKFMVYLQKENIIDESGMPKERFSAEFPKEGPSILRIQQVVRGDSAAYFCASGSYGGELFFGEGSRLTVL.

This chain connects TRBV6-2 or TRBV6-3 to TRBJ2-2, with D tentatively TRBD1 (5 bases). The CDR3 length is 15 residues. Germline CDR1 is MNHEY and CDR2 is SVGEGT. The ends were cut back, 2 bases at V and 3 bases at J, with 10 bases in the middle. CDR3 loop: CASSYRGSDTGELFF. DNA of the CDR3: TGTGCCAGCAGTTACAGGGGATCGGACACCGGGGAGCTGTTTTTT.

The rearrangement uses TRBV11-2 and TRBJ2-1; no clear D gene. The germline CDR1 and CDR2 sequences are SGHAT and FQNNGV. Between the trimmed V and J ends, which lost 5 bases and 6 bases, there was a span of 14 bases. The CDR3 is 14 amino acids. The CDR3 DNA reads as TGTGCCAGCAGCCAGGCGAGCCACGGCAATGAGCAGTTCTTC. Translation gives CASSQASHGNEQFF.

This clone was found a few times. This rearrangement joins TRBV28 to TRBJ1-4, with 7 bases aligning to TRBD1. The CDR3 runs 16 residues. Germline V gives CDR1 MDHEN, CDR2 SYDVKM. V lost 7 bases, J lost 8 bases, and 16 bases stayed unmatched. Here the CDR3 reads CASISPTGRKPEKLFF. The CDR3 DNA is TGTGCCAGCATCTCCCCGACAGGGAGAAAGCCAGAAAAACTGTTTTTT.

V and J are TRBV19 and TRBJ1-2; no clear D gene. V dropped 6 bases and J dropped 7 bases, with 9 bases sitting between them. Germline V gene lookup returns CDR1 LNHDA and CDR2 SQIVND (reference sequence). This CDR3 spans 11 amino acids. The CDR3 spells CASSQIGGYTF. The DNA for the CDR3 is TGTGCCAGTAGCCAAATCGGTGGCTACACCTTC.

The chain uses TRBV29-1 and TRBJ2-5; D perhaps matches TRBD2 (7 bases). Germline V CDR1 and CDR2: SQVTM, ANQGSEA. V shed 7 bases and J shed 0 bases, with 18 bases lying between them. This CDR3 is built from 15 residues. The CDR3 region has the DNA TGCAGCGCTGGCGGGGGAGGGGGAAACCAAGAGACCCAGTACTTC. Amino acids: CSAGGGGGNQETQYF.

The chain has TRBV16 and TRBJ1-1; maybe TRBD1 (5 bases). This CDR3 is built from 15 residues. The V end lost 2 bases, the J end lost 0 bases, and 10 bases lay between the germline ends. Germline V gives CDR1 KGHSY, CDR2 FQNENV. CDR3 loop: CASSQRGLMNTEAFF. CDR3 DNA: TGTGCCAGCAGCCAAAGGGGCTTAATGAACACTGAAGCTTTCTTT.

Here the CDR3 DNA reads TGCGCCAGCAGTGAGTTACAGGGACAGCCCCAGCATTTT. Protein product: CASSELQGQPQHF. The chain has TRBV10-2 and TRBJ1-5; TRBD1 is a possible D gene (6 bases). V dropped 1 base and J dropped 7 bases, with 8 bases sitting between them. Germline V gene data show CDR1 as WSHSY and CDR2 as SAAADI. CDR3 length: 13 residues.

In this sample, this clone turned up a few times. The CDR3 here is CASSRAGEQFF. For the CDR3, the DNA is TGCGCCAGCAGCCGGGCCGGTGAGCAGTTCTTC. The rearrangement joins TRBV4-3 to TRBJ2-1; D unresolved. CDR3 length equals 11 residues. Trimming removed 4 bases at V and 9 bases at J, with 7 bases between. Germline CDR1 LGHNA, CDR2 YSLEER.

The chain carries TRBV6-5 and TRBJ1-2; no clear D gene. CDR3 size: 10 residues. Germline loops: CDR1 MNHEY, CDR2 SVGAGI. Trimming cost V 11 bases and J 1 base, with 5 bases left between them. The chain's CDR3 is CAVGNYGYTF. The CDR3 region has the DNA TGTGCCGTCGGTAACTATGGCTACACCTTC.

The chain has TRBV14 and TRBJ1-2, with no clear D. CDR1 is SGHDN, CDR2 FVKESK, per germline. The V gene lost 2 bases and the J gene lost 5 bases, with 9 bases spanning the gap. The CDR3 loop spans 13 amino acids. CDR3 in DNA: TGTGCCAGCAGCCAATTCCCGAGTTATGGCTACACCTTC. Its protein product is CASSQFPSYGYTF.

The genes are TRBV6-4 and TRBJ1-6; TRBD1 might be the D (6 bases). Trimming pared 6 bases from V and 5 bases from J, leaving 11 bases between. Germline V gene lookup returns CDR1 MRHNA and CDR2 SNTAGT. The CDR3 sequence is 14 residues long. For the CDR3, the DNA is TGTGCCAGCAGCCCCGGGACAAATAATTCACCCCTCCACTTT. Protein: CASSPGTNNSPLHF.

The rearrangement joins TRBV18 to TRBJ1-4; maybe TRBD1 (5 bases). The CDR3 spans 14 residues. Trimming cost V 3 bases and J 14 bases, with 19 bases left between them. The germline CDR1 and CDR2 sequences are KGHSH and LQKENI. As DNA, the CDR3 is TGTGCCAGCTCACCGAGGGACGGCGCAGGAGGGCTGTTTTTT. It specifies CASSPRDGAGGLFF.

The chain links TRBV20-1 to TRBJ2-2; 10 nucleotides line up with TRBD1. CDR3 size: 14 residues. V lost 3 bases to trimming and J lost 4 bases; unmatched junction nucleotides: 2. Per the germline V gene, CDR1 is DFQATT and CDR2 is SNEGSKA (reference sequence). As DNA, the CDR3 is TGCAGTGCTAGTAGGACAGGGGGCACCGGGGAGCTGTTTTTT. It codes for CSASRTGGTGELFF.